This T cell receptor (beta chain) was retrieved from a study of radiation and T cells in renal cell carcinoma. Notes on the study in general: Without pretreatment biopsies, baseline tumor clonotype presence was undetermined. From baseline, blood top tumor clonotypes peaked at 2 weeks post-radiation.

With 5 bases clipped from V and 0 bases from J, the junction kept 14 bases outside the gene matches. Germline CDR1 and CDR2: SGDLS and YYNGEE. The CDR3 runs 18 residues. This clone was detected only once. Its antigen is undetermined. Time point denoted: blood 4 weeks post-SBRT, at nephrectomy. Treatment: 15 Gy SBRT to primary tumor, nephrectomy 4 weeks later. Serial blood draws occurred at baseline and 2 and 4 weeks post-SBRT. The patient's renal cell carcinoma had clear cell pathology. Clones were read by immunoSEQ multiplex PCR, and TCRdb kept only the in-frame ones, dropping some. Here the sample spans roughly 160,000 clones, 88% being singletons.

The sequence was obtained from a woman in her forties or fifties with renal cell carcinoma. The chain uses TRBV9 and TRBJ1-3, with 7 bases fitting TRBD1. The material was blood, obtained from a patient whose treatment included radiotherapy and nephrectomy. The CDR3 bases are TGTGCCAGCAGTACCACAGACAGGGTCCGCGGCTCTGGAAACACCATATATTTT. It specifies CASSTTDRVRGSGNTIYF.